These T cell receptor beta chains were read from a single sample in a study of CD8 T cells in ankylosing spondylitis. Using its own MiXCR run on the 5' RACE reads, TCRdb lists one record per CDR3 protein. Here the sample spans around 160,000 distinct CDR3 sequences, approximately 10% being singletons. The sequenced sample was blood, either unsorted or a sorted T cell fraction (not recorded which). These receptors were obtained from a male donor with ankylosing spondylitis or in good health (not recorded which). The CDR3 runs from the conserved cysteine through the conserved F or W. Fields, in order: D gene, CDR3 length, clone size, J gene, V gene, CDR3 protein, CDR3 DNA. The D gene is left open where the match is weak. Some rows have no size entry. The others give once, few or many, or a class for an expanded clone.

d_gene: NA; len: 14; abundance: few; j_gene: TRBJ2-5; v_gene: TRBV10-3; CDR3aa: CATLKGQLEKTQYF; CDR3nt: TGTGCCACCTTAAAGGGACAATTAGAAAAGACCCAGTACTTC
d_gene: NA; len: 13; abundance: many; j_gene: TRBJ2-2; v_gene: TRBV12-3/TRBV12-4; CDR3aa: CASSFIKTGELFF; CDR3nt: TGTGCCAGCAGTTTTATTAAGACCGGGGAGCTGTTTTTT
d_gene: TRBD1; len: 16; abundance: few; j_gene: TRBJ2-5; v_gene: TRBV29-1; CDR3aa: CSVEISGQMLQETQYF; CDR3nt: TGCAGCGTTGAGATATCGGGACAGATGCTCCAAGAGACCCAGTACTTC
d_gene: TRBD1; len: 18; abundance: NA; j_gene: TRBJ1-5; v_gene: TRBV12-3/TRBV12-4; CDR3aa: CASSPVRFQGEMNQPQHF; CDR3nt: TGTGCCAGCAGCCCAGTCCGGTTTCAGGGGGAAATGAACCAGCCCCAGCATTTT
d_gene: TRBD1; len: 15; abundance: NA; j_gene: TRBJ1-1; v_gene: TRBV12-3/TRBV12-4; CDR3aa: CASSLDREGDTEAFF; CDR3nt: TGTGCCAGCAGTTTGGACAGGGAAGGGGACACTGAAGCTTTCTTT
d_gene: NA; len: 15; abundance: many; j_gene: TRBJ2-6; v_gene: TRBV5-6; CDR3aa: CASSATGPGANVLTF; CDR3nt: TGTGCCAGCAGCGCCACAGGCCCTGGGGCCAACGTCCTGACTTTC
d_gene: NA; len: 16; abundance: many; j_gene: TRBJ2-7; v_gene: TRBV3-1; CDR3aa: CASSQGIGVSNYEQYF; CDR3nt: TGTGCCAGCAGCCAAGGGATTGGGGTTTCAAACTACGAGCAGTACTTC
d_gene: NA; len: 14; abundance: many; j_gene: TRBJ1-1; v_gene: TRBV5-1; CDR3aa: CASTSLGINTEAFF; CDR3nt: TGCGCCAGCACCTCGCTGGGGATCAACACTGAAGCTTTCTTT
d_gene: NA; len: 18; abundance: many; j_gene: TRBJ2-2; v_gene: TRBV20-1; CDR3aa: CSARDREDMTGVTGELFF; CDR3nt: TGCAGTGCTAGAGATCGGGAGGACATGACAGGGGTGACCGGGGAGCTGTTTTTT
d_gene: TRBD1; len: 15; abundance: many; j_gene: TRBJ1-6; v_gene: TRBV5-5; CDR3aa: CASSLPEQGASPLHF; CDR3nt: TGTGCCAGCAGCTTGCCGGAACAGGGGGCTTCACCCCTCCACTTT
d_gene: NA; len: 15; abundance: few; j_gene: TRBJ2-5; v_gene: TRBV7-9; CDR3aa: CASSLEPLVGETQYF; CDR3nt: TGTGCCAGCAGCTTAGAACCCCTAGTAGGAGAGACCCAGTACTTC
d_gene: TRBD2; len: 16; abundance: few; j_gene: TRBJ2-3; v_gene: TRBV7-6; CDR3aa: CASSPGIAGATDTQYF; CDR3nt: TGTGCCAGCAGCCCCGGGATAGCGGGTGCAACAGATACGCAGTATTTT
d_gene: NA; len: 16; abundance: many; j_gene: TRBJ1-2; v_gene: TRBV5-1; CDR3aa: CASSLRKTTDTYGYTF; CDR3nt: TGCGCCAGCAGCTTGCGTAAAACAACAGATACCTATGGCTACACCTTC
d_gene: TRBD2; len: 16; abundance: NA; j_gene: TRBJ2-1; v_gene: TRBV5-1; CDR3aa: CASSFGTSGGYNEQFF; CDR3nt: TGCGCCAGCAGCTTCGGGACTAGCGGGGGCTACAATGAGCAGTTCTTC
d_gene: NA; len: 13; abundance: many; j_gene: TRBJ1-1; v_gene: TRBV27; CDR3aa: CASSLARGTEAFF; CDR3nt: TGTGCCAGCAGCCTAGCGCGGGGGACTGAAGCTTTCTTT
d_gene: TRBD2; len: 15; abundance: many; j_gene: TRBJ2-5; v_gene: TRBV7-8; CDR3aa: CASSSGLPYQETQYF; CDR3nt: TGTGCCAGCAGCTCGGGACTACCGTACCAAGAGACCCAGTACTTC
d_gene: TRBD2; len: 16; abundance: many; j_gene: TRBJ2-1; v_gene: TRBV20-1; CDR3aa: CSASRTSGPSYNEQFF; CDR3nt: TGCAGTGCCTCGCGGACTAGCGGACCCTCCTACAATGAGCAGTTCTTC
d_gene: NA; len: 13; abundance: many; j_gene: TRBJ2-3; v_gene: TRBV25-1; CDR3aa: CASRRGGTDTQYF; CDR3nt: TGTGCCAGCAGGAGAGGGGGCACAGATACGCAGTATTTT
d_gene: NA; len: 13; abundance: many; j_gene: TRBJ2-1; v_gene: TRBV6-2/TRBV6-3; CDR3aa: CASRPDSHNEQFF; CDR3nt: TGTGCCAGCAGGCCGGACAGCCACAATGAGCAGTTCTTC
d_gene: NA; len: 15; abundance: many; j_gene: TRBJ1-3; v_gene: TRBV6-1; CDR3aa: CASSITGTPGNTIYF; CDR3nt: TGTGCCAGCAGTATAACCGGGACACCTGGAAACACCATATATTTT
d_gene: NA; len: 14; abundance: many; j_gene: TRBJ1-2; v_gene: TRBV12-3/TRBV12-4; CDR3aa: CASSLGGENYGYTF; CDR3nt: TGTGCCAGCAGTTTAGGAGGGGAAAACTATGGCTACACCTTC
d_gene: TRBD2; len: 15; abundance: few; j_gene: TRBJ2-7; v_gene: TRBV20-1; CDR3aa: CSARASGTSSYEQYF; CDR3nt: TGCAGTGCTAGGGCGTCCGGGACTAGCTCCTACGAGCAGTACTTC
d_gene: NA; len: 16; abundance: few; j_gene: TRBJ2-2; v_gene: TRBV5-1; CDR3aa: CASSLDGLGNTGELFF; CDR3nt: TGCGCCAGCAGCTTGGACGGACTCGGGAACACCGGGGAGCTGTTTTTT
d_gene: NA; len: 13; abundance: many; j_gene: TRBJ2-3; v_gene: TRBV6-2/TRBV6-3; CDR3aa: CASSNGRADTQYF; CDR3nt: TGTGCCAGCAGTAACGGCCGGGCGGATACGCAGTATTTT
d_gene: TRBD2; len: 13; abundance: many; j_gene: TRBJ2-1; v_gene: TRBV6-2/TRBV6-3; CDR3aa: CASSRGGFNEQFF; CDR3nt: TGTGCCAGCAGCCGCGGGGGGTTCAATGAGCAGTTCTTC
d_gene: TRBD2; len: 18; abundance: NA; j_gene: TRBJ2-3; v_gene: TRBV27; CDR3aa: CASFPTLAGGRGTDTQYF; CDR3nt: TGTGCCAGTTTCCCCACACTAGCGGGAGGGCGAGGGACAGATACGCAGTATTTT
d_gene: TRBD1; len: 14; abundance: many; j_gene: TRBJ1-1; v_gene: TRBV7-2; CDR3aa: CASTQPGTGPSAFF; CDR3nt: TGTGCCAGCACCCAGCCTGGGACAGGCCCGAGTGCTTTCTTT
d_gene: TRBD2; len: 17; abundance: many; j_gene: TRBJ2-2; v_gene: TRBV6-5; CDR3aa: CASSYSKLAGRTGELFF; CDR3nt: TGTGCCAGCAGTTACTCGAAGCTAGCGGGCCGAACCGGGGAGCTGTTTTTT
d_gene: TRBD2; len: 17; abundance: many; j_gene: TRBJ2-2; v_gene: TRBV3-1; CDR3aa: CASSQDIGAGGAGELFF; CDR3nt: TGTGCCAGCAGCCAAGATATCGGAGCGGGAGGCGCCGGGGAGCTGTTTTTT
d_gene: NA; len: 15; abundance: NA; j_gene: TRBJ2-5; v_gene: TRBV12-3/TRBV12-4; CDR3aa: CASRGGPLGQETQYF; CDR3nt: TGTGCCAGCAGAGGGGGGCCCCTGGGCCAAGAGACCCAGTACTTC
d_gene: NA; len: 16; abundance: once; j_gene: TRBJ1-1; v_gene: TRBV7-9; CDR3aa: CASSFGLARGDTEAFF; CDR3nt: TGTGCCAGCAGCTTCGGCCTGGCTAGGGGCGACACTGAAGCTTTCTTT
d_gene: NA; len: 11; abundance: NA; j_gene: TRBJ2-1; v_gene: TRBV29-1; CDR3aa: CSALGVHEQFF; CDR3nt: TGCAGCGCCCTGGGGGTACATGAGCAGTTCTTC
d_gene: NA; len: 13; abundance: many; j_gene: TRBJ2-5; v_gene: TRBV3-1; CDR3aa: CASSQDRAETQYF; CDR3nt: TGTGCCAGCAGCCAAGATAGGGCAGAGACCCAGTACTTC
d_gene: NA; len: 16; abundance: many; j_gene: TRBJ2-1; v_gene: TRBV21-1; CDR3aa: CASRTPPGQGYNEQFF; CDR3nt: TGTGCCAGCAGGACGCCTCCGGGACAGGGCTACAATGAGCAGTTCTTC
d_gene: TRBD2; len: 15; abundance: few; j_gene: TRBJ2-2; v_gene: TRBV5-5; CDR3aa: CASSLMPSGPGELFF; CDR3nt: TGTGCCAGCAGCTTGATGCCTAGCGGCCCCGGGGAGCTGTTTTTT
d_gene: TRBD2; len: 16; abundance: NA; j_gene: TRBJ2-3; v_gene: TRBV20-1; CDR3aa: CSARGGGTSSSDTQYF; CDR3nt: TGCAGTGCTAGAGGGGGGGGGACTAGCAGTTCAGATACGCAGTATTTT
d_gene: NA; len: 15; abundance: many; j_gene: TRBJ2-2; v_gene: TRBV25-1; CDR3aa: CASSEVQGSTGELFF; CDR3nt: TGTGCCAGCAGTGAAGTTCAGGGGTCCACCGGGGAGCTGTTTTTT